The clone carrying this TCR beta chain was seen just once. Antigen: not known. Losses at the gene ends were 1 base for V and 6 bases for J; bases not matched to a gene: 2. Germline lookup yields CDR1 KGHSH and CDR2 LQKENI. The length of the CDR3 is 14 residues. Only in-frame clones appear in the TCRdb table, and some are missing; sequencing was by immunoSEQ multiplex PCR. The table includes over 60,000 clones, roughly 84% detected once. This sample was included in a study of OX40 agonist ivuxolimab in advanced cancers. On the study more broadly: Ivuxolimab, an agonistic anti-OX40 (CD134) antibody, was given to patients. Hepatocellular carcinoma, melanoma, renal cell or head and neck cancer was diagnosed in the dose-escalation patients. Therapy given before enrollment (anti-PD-1, anti-PD-L1 or anti-CTLA-4) was allowed, and 35% to 45% had some. Study-wide results and caveats: Within 6 weeks, CD4+ and CD8+ blood T cells expanded clonally at 0.1 to 3.0 mg/kg.

This receptor was identified in an adult with an advanced solid tumor such as melanoma, head and neck, liver or kidney cancer. The starting material was CD4+ or CD8+ T cells sorted from blood, obtained in a trial of the OX40 agonist ivuxolimab. The J gene is TRBJ1-5, the V gene TRBV18; 8 positions match TRBD1. CDR3 bases: TGTGCCAGCTCACCACAGGGACAGGTTCAGCCCCAGCATTTT. It translates to CASSPQGQVQPQHF.